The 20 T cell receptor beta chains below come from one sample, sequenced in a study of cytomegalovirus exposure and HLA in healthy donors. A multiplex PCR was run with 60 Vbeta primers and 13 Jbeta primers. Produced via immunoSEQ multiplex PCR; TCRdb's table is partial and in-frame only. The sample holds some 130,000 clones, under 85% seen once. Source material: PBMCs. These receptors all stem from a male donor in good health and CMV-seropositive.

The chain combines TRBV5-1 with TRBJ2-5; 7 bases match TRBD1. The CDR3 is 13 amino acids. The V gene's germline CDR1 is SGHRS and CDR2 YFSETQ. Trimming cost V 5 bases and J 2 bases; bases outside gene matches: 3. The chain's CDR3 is CASRGTEQETQYF. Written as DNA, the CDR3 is TGCGCCAGCAGGGGGACAGAACAAGAGACCCAGTACTTC.

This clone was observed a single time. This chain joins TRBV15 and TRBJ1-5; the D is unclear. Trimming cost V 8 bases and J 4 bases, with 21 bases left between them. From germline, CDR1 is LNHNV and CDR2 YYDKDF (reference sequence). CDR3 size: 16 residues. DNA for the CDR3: TGTGCCACCTCAAAAATGGACTCCGGTGGGAATCAGCCCCAGCATTTT. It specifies CATSKMDSGGNQPQHF.

Written as DNA, the CDR3 is TGTGCCTGGAGAGCCGGGACAGCTTATGAAAAACTGTTTTTT. As protein: CAWRAGTAYEKLFF. This chain links TRBV30 with TRBJ1-4, with 7 positions matching TRBD1. The CDR3 length is 14 residues. Germline CDR1 is GTSNPN and CDR2 is SVGIG (reference sequence). J gave up 6 bases and V 3 bases, and 7 bases lay outside the gene matches.

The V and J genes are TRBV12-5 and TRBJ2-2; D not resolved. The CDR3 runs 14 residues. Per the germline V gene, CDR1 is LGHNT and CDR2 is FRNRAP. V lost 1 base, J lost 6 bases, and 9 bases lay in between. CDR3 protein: CASGLGSTAGELFF. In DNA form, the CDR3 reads TGTGCTAGTGGTTTGGGATCGACTGCCGGGGAGCTGTTTTTT.

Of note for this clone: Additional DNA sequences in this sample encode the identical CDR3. This chain's CDR3 is CASSLVLSNYGYTF. CDR3 sequence (DNA): TGTGCCAGCAGTTTAGTACTGTCTAACTATGGCTACACCTTC. The V and J genes are TRBV28 and TRBJ1-2; D gene ambiguous. CDR1 and CDR2 from the germline V gene are MDHEN and SYDVKM. The CDR3 has 14 residues. V gave up 2 bases and J gave up 0 bases, with 7 bases separating them.

CDR3 nucleotides: TGCGCCAGCAGCTTGGATGCAGGGGCTCGGAATTCACCCCTCCACTTT. It yields the protein CASSLDAGARNSPLHF. The rearrangement joins TRBV5-1 to TRBJ1-6; weak D call: TRBD1 (6 bases). The CDR3 contains 16 residues. Trimming removed 0 bases at V and 7 bases at J, with 14 bases between. From germline, CDR1 is SGHRS and CDR2 YFSETQ.

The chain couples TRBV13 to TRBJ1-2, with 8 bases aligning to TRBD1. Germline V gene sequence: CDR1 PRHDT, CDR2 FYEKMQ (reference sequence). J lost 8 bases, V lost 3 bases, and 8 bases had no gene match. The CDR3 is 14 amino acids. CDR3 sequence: CASSFRTGFSGYTF. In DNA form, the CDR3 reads TGTGCCAGCAGCTTCCGGACAGGGTTTTCGGGCTACACCTTC.

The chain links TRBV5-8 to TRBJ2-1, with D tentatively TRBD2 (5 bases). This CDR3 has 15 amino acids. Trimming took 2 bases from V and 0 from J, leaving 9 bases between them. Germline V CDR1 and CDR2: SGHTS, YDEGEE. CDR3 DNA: TGTGCCAGCAGCTTAAGCGGACTCTCCTACAATGAGCAGTTCTTC. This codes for CASSLSGLSYNEQFF. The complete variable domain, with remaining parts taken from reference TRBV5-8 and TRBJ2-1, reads EAGVTQSPTHLIKTRGQQATLRCSPISGHTSVYWYQQALGLGLQFLLWYDEGEERNRGNFPPRFSGRQFPNYSSELNVNALELEDSALYLCASSLSGLSYNEQFFGPGTRLTVL.

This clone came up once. This chain's CDR3 is CASRGRGIGNQPQHF. DNA for the CDR3: TGTGCCAGCAGAGGGCGGGGGATTGGCAATCAGCCCCAGCATTTT. The V call is TRBV25-1, the J call TRBJ1-5, with D perhaps matching TRBD1 (5 bases). CDR1 and CDR2 (germline): MGHDK, SYGVNS. The CDR3 runs 15 residues. V shed 6 bases and J shed 2 bases, with 14 bases lying between them. Using reference TRBV25-1 and TRBJ1-5 for the parts outside the CDR3, the full variable domain is EADIYQTPRYLVIGTGKKITLECSQTMGHDKMYWYQQDPGMELHLIHYSYGVNSTEKGDLSSESTVSRIRTEHFPLTLESARPSHTSQYLCASRGRGIGNQPQHFGDGTRLSIL.

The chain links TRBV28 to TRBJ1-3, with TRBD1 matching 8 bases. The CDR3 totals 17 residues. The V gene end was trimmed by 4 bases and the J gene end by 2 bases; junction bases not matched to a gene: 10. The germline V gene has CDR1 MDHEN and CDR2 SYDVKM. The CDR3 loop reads CASSSPLGTGAGNTIYF. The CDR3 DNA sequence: TGTGCCAGCAGTTCTCCTTTAGGGACAGGCGCTGGAAACACCATATATTTT.

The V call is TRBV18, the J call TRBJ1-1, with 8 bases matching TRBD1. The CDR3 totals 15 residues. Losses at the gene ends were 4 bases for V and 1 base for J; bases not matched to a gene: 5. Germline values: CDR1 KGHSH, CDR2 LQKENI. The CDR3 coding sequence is TGTGCCAGCTCACTTTCGACAGGGGAGAACACTGAAGCTTTCTTT. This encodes CASSLSTGENTEAFF.

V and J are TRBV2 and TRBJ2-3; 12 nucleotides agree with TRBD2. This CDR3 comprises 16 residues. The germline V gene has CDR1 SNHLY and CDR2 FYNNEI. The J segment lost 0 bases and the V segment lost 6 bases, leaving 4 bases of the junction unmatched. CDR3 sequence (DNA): TGTGCCAGCAGCGGTGGGACTAGCGGGAGCACAGATACGCAGTATTTT. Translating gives CASSGGTSGSTDTQYF.

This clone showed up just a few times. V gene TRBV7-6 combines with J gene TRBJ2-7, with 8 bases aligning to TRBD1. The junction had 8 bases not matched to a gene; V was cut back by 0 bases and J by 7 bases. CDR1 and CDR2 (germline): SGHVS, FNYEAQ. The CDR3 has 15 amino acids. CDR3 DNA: TGTGCCAGCAGCTTAGCCCGACAGGGGCTTGGGGAGCAGTACTTC. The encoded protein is CASSLARQGLGEQYF.

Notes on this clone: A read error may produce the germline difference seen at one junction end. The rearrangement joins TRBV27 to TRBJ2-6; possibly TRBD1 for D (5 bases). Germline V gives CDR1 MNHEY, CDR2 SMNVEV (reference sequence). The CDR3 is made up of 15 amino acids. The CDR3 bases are TGTGCCAGCAGTTTAGGGTCCCCTGGGGCCAACGGCCTGACTTTC. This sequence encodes CASSLGSPGANGLTF.

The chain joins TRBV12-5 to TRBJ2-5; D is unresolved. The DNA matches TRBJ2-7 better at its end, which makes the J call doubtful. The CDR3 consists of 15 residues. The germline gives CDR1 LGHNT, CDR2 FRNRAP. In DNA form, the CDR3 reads TGTGCTAGTGGTTCGAAACCTTCCTGGGCCTACGAGCAGTACTTC. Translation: CASGSKPSWAYEQYF.

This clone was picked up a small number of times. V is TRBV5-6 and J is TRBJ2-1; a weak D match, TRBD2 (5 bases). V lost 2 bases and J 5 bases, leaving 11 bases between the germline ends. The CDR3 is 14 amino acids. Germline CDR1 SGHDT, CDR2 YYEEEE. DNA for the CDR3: TGTGCCAGCAGCTTACTAGTTACCCACAATGAGCAGTTCTTC. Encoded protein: CASSLLVTHNEQFF.

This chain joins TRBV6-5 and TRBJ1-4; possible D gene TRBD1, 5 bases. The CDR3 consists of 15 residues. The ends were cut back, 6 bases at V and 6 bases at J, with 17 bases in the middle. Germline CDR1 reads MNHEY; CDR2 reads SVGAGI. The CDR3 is CASSETGEWDEKLFF. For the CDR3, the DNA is TGTGCCAGCAGCGAAACAGGCGAGTGGGATGAAAAACTGTTTTTT.

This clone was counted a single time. CDR3 sequence: CASSSQTTGMYQETQYF. CDR3 nucleotide sequence: TGTGCCAGCAGTTCCCAAACGACAGGTATGTACCAAGAGACCCAGTACTTC. The gene calls are TRBV27 and TRBJ2-5, with a possible D match to TRBD1 (6 bases). The germline CDR1 and CDR2 sequences are MNHEY and SMNVEV (reference sequence). V lost 4 bases and J 0 bases, leaving 18 bases between the germline ends. The CDR3 runs to 17 residues.

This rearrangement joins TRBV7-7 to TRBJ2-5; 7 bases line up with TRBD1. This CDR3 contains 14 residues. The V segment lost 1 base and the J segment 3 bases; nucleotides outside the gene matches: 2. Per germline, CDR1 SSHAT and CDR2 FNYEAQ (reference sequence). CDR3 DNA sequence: TGTGCCAGCAGCTTAGACAGGGGTGAAGAGACCCAGTACTTC. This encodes CASSLDRGEETQYF.

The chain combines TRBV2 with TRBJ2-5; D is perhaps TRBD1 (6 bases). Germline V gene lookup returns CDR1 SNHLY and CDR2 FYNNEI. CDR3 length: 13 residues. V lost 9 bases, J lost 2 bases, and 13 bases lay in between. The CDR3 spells CASERGMQETQYF. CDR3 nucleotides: TGTGCCAGTGAGAGGGGGATGCAAGAGACCCAGTACTTC.